The 25 T cell receptor beta chains reported below all come from one sample, sequenced in a study of control samples from healthy donors and cancer patients. Sequencing used immunoSEQ multiplex PCR; TCRdb keeps in-frame clones, though not all of them. Of 150,000 to 190,000 clones listed, roughly 92% are singletons. Sequenced material: blood. Every receptor here comes from a man aged 50-60 years in good health.

The chain recombines TRBV10-3 with TRBJ1-3; tentative D call: TRBD1 (6 bases). The germline V and J ends were trimmed by 10 bases and 3 bases, with 10 bases remaining between them. The CDR3 length is 12 residues. CDR1 is ENHRY and CDR2 is SYGVKD in the germline V gene. For the CDR3, the DNA is TGTGCCACCGAGGGGGGTGGAAACACCATATATTTT. This translates into CATEGGGNTIYF.

This chain joins TRBV4-1 and TRBJ2-1; D is possibly TRBD2 (5 bases). Germline values: CDR1 MGHRA, CDR2 YSYEKL. The CDR3 totals 13 residues. V was shortened by 0 bases and J by 8 bases, with 8 bases between the two germline ends. The CDR3 nucleotides are TGCGCCAGCAGCCAAGATCGGGGATATGAGCAGTTCTTC. Translated, it gives CASSQDRGYEQFF.

This clone was seen once. The CDR3 sequence is CASSIGQGINGYTF. The CDR3 DNA reads TGCGCCAGCAGCATCGGACAGGGAATTAATGGCTACACCTTC. J is TRBJ1-2 and V is TRBV5-1; 8 bases line up with TRBD1. Trimming removed 4 bases from V and 6 bases from J; junction bases left unmatched: 8. From germline, CDR1 is SGHRS and CDR2 YFSETQ. There are 14 residues in the CDR3.

Details on this clone: The same CDR3 also results from other DNA sequences found in this sample. The V gene is TRBV7-9, the J gene TRBJ1-2, with a tentative D call TRBD1 (5 bases). With 0 bases removed from V and 8 bases from J, the gap between germline ends came to 10 bases. Germline V gives CDR1 SEHNR, CDR2 FQNEAQ (reference sequence). The CDR3 has 13 amino acids. CDR3 in amino acids: CASSLAGADGYTF. CDR3 coding DNA: TGTGCCAGCAGCTTAGCCGGGGCGGACGGCTACACCTTC. Full variable domain (remainder filled in from reference TRBV7-9 and TRBJ1-2): DTGVSQNPRHKITKRGQNVTFRCDPISEHNRLYWYRQTLGQGPEFLTYFQNEAQLEKSRLLSDRFSAERPKGSFSTLEIQRTEQGDSAMYLCASSLAGADGYTFGSGTRLTVV.

The V gene is TRBV30, the J gene TRBJ2-5, with 13 bases lining up with TRBD2. The V segment lost 0 bases and the J segment 5 bases; nucleotides outside the gene matches: 3. CDR3 size: 15 residues. Germline V gives CDR1 GTSNPN, CDR2 SVGIG (reference sequence). The CDR3 loop is CAWSVGLAGVETQYF. CDR3 nucleotides: TGTGCCTGGAGTGTAGGACTAGCGGGAGTTGAGACCCAGTACTTC.

The rearrangement links TRBV3-1 (or the pseudogene TRBV3-2) to TRBJ1-2, with TRBD1 matching 12 bases. CDR3 size: 16 residues. The V gene's germline CDR1 is LGHDT and CDR2 YNNKEL (reference sequence). V shed 0 bases and J 4 bases; nucleotides not matched to a gene: 3. CDR3 nucleotides: TGTGCCAGCAGCCAAGATCTGGGACAGGGGGCCTATGGCTACACCTTC. Translated: CASSQDLGQGAYGYTF.

This chain joins TRBV6-1 and TRBJ1-5; perhaps TRBD1 as D (5 bases). CDR1 and CDR2 from the germline V gene are MNHNS and SASEGT. This CDR3 spans 14 amino acids. Between the trimmed V and J ends, which lost 2 bases and 7 bases, there was a span of 12 bases. The CDR3 nucleotides read TGTGCCAGCAGTGAACTTCAGGGTCGGCAGCCCCAGCATTTT. It codes for CASSELQGRQPQHF.

V is TRBV12-2 and J is TRBJ2-7; the table's TRBD2 call for D was not verified on the DNA. TRBV12-2 has pseudogene status. CDR3 length: 19 amino acids. In nucleotides, the CDR3 is TGTGCAAGTCGCCGCTGCTCGCTGAGAGGAGCCCGGGGGAACCACGAGCAGTACTTC. Translation gives CASRRCSLRGARGNHEQYF.

The V and J genes are TRBV18 and TRBJ2-7; 9 bases map to TRBD2. V lost 0 bases and J lost 4; bases outside the gene matches: 4. The CDR3 spans 15 residues. The germline V gene has CDR1 KGHSH and CDR2 LQKENI. CDR3 protein: CASSPPSSGKYEQYF. As DNA, the CDR3 is TGTGCCAGCTCACCACCGTCTAGCGGGAAATACGAGCAGTACTTC.

The chain's CDR3 is CASSLDGFSYNEQFF. The CDR3 DNA is TGTGCCAGCAGCTTAGATGGCTTCTCCTACAATGAGCAGTTCTTC. The chain carries TRBV7-9 and TRBJ2-1; D remains ambiguous. The CDR3 has 15 residues. Germline lookup yields CDR1 SEHNR and CDR2 FQNEAQ (reference sequence). Trimming cost V 1 base and J 0 bases, with 7 bases left between them.

The chain has TRBV7-8 and TRBJ2-3; 11 bases match TRBD1. This CDR3 comprises 16 residues. Germline V gives CDR1 SGHVS, CDR2 FQNEAQ. The V gene end was trimmed by 6 bases and the J gene end by 3 bases; junction bases not matched to a gene: 8. CDR3 in amino acids: CASSRTGGAKTDTQYF. The CDR3 nucleotides are TGTGCCAGCAGTAGGACAGGGGGCGCCAAGACAGATACGCAGTATTTT. The variable domain in full, completed from reference TRBV7-8 and TRBJ2-3, reads GAGVSQSPRYKVAKRGQDVALRCDPISGHVSLFWYQQALGQGPEFLTYFQNEAQLDKSGLPSDRFFAERPEGSVSTLKIQRTQQEDSAVYLCASSRTGGAKTDTQYFGPGTRLTVL.

The rearrangement links TRBV6-5 to TRBJ1-6; D not certain. V gave up 8 bases and J gave up 0 bases, with 8 bases separating them. This CDR3 contains 14 residues. Germline values: CDR1 MNHEY, CDR2 SVGAGI. CDR3 bases: TGTGCCAGCGGCCAAAGCTCCTATAATTCACCCCTCCACTTT. Encoded protein: CASGQSSYNSPLHF.

V and J are TRBV10-1 and TRBJ2-3, with D unresolved. Germline V gives CDR1 WNHNN, CDR2 SYGVQD (reference sequence). CDR3 size: 12 residues. V shed 6 bases and J shed 4 bases, with 8 bases lying between them. The CDR3 loop is CASRGYADTQYF. Written as DNA, the CDR3 is TGCGCCAGCAGGGGATATGCAGATACGCAGTATTTT.

The gene calls are TRBV19 and TRBJ2-3; the match to TRBD2 covers 7 bases. The CDR3 totals 14 residues. From germline, CDR1 is LNHDA and CDR2 SQIVND (reference sequence). Losses at the gene ends were 7 bases for V and 2 bases for J; bases not matched to a gene: 6. The CDR3 sequence: CASKTSAHTDTQYF. The DNA for the CDR3 is TGTGCCAGTAAAACTAGCGCACACACAGATACGCAGTATTTT.

This chain links TRBV28 with TRBJ2-7; 8 nucleotides match TRBD1. After removal of 10 bases from V and 1 base from J, the junction contained 12 bases not matched to a gene. The CDR3 length is 15 residues. CDR1 MDHEN and CDR2 SYDVKM come from the germline V gene. The CDR3, as DNA: TGTGCCATAGACTCAAGACAGGGGCGATCCTACGAGCAGTACTTC. This translates into CAIDSRQGRSYEQYF.

J is TRBJ1-1 and V is TRBV30; no definite D call. This CDR3 has 14 amino acids. The germline gives CDR1 GTSNPN, CDR2 SVGIG (reference sequence). Trimming pared 2 bases from V and 3 bases from J, leaving 13 bases between. The CDR3 DNA reads TGTGCCTGGAGTTCCCCGGCGGCACACACTGAAGCTTTCTTT. Protein sequence: CAWSSPAAHTEAFF.

This rearrangement joins TRBV11-3 to TRBJ2-5; possible D gene TRBD1, 6 bases. This CDR3 is built from 14 residues. With 4 bases removed from V and 5 bases from J, the gap between germline ends came to 14 bases. Germline-derived CDR1 and CDR2 are SGHNT and YENEEA. CDR3 in amino acids: CASSSTGYSETQYF. The CDR3 bases are TGTGCCAGCAGCTCTACAGGGTATAGCGAGACCCAGTACTTC.

The chain uses TRBV7-5 and TRBJ2-1; the table assigns TRBD1, which was not confirmed against the DNA. TRBV7-5 is termed a pseudogene. The CDR3 is 15 residues long. The CDR3 coding sequence is TGTGCCAGAAGCTTAATATTGGGCCACTACAATGAGCAGTTCTTC. This sequence encodes CARSLILGHYNEQFF.

V gene TRBV5-5 combines with J gene TRBJ1-2, with D tentatively TRBD1 (6 bases). Germline V gene lookup returns CDR1 SGHKS and CDR2 YYEKEE (reference sequence). The CDR3 is made up of 14 amino acids. V lost 3 bases, J lost 4 bases, and 13 bases lay in between. This chain's CDR3 is CASSSPGTLYGYTF. In DNA form, the CDR3 reads TGTGCCAGCAGCTCCCCCGGGACACTCTATGGCTACACCTTC.

The chain is built from TRBV4-1 and TRBJ1-4; TRBD1 agrees at 7 bases. V was clipped by 3 bases and J by 4 bases; unmatched bases: 2. CDR1 MGHRA and CDR2 YSYEKL come from the germline V gene. The length of the CDR3 is 14 residues. The CDR3 coding sequence is TGCGCCAGCAGCCACCGGGACAGTAATGAAAAACTGTTTTTT. Translating it yields CASSHRDSNEKLFF.

The gene calls are TRBV6-1 and TRBJ1-2; D remains ambiguous. The length of the CDR3 is 14 residues. Trimming pared 2 bases from V and 4 bases from J, leaving 11 bases between. The germline V gene encodes CDR1 MNHNS and CDR2 SASEGT. The CDR3 reads CASSEQAATYGYTF. CDR3 DNA: TGTGCCAGCAGTGAACAAGCAGCGACCTATGGCTACACCTTC.

This CDR3 is CASSPQRGIAYNEQFF. The CDR3 DNA follows: TGTGCCAGCAGCCCTCAGCGGGGGATAGCCTACAATGAGCAGTTCTTC. J is TRBJ2-1 and V is TRBV14, with 8 nucleotides matching TRBD2. The germline CDR1 and CDR2 sequences are SGHDN and FVKESK. The trim removed 4 bases at V and 2 bases at J, leaving 7 bases unmatched. The length of the CDR3 is 16 residues. Variable domain in full (rest from reference TRBV14 and TRBJ2-1): EAGVTQFPSHSVIEKGQTVTLRCDPISGHDNLYWYRRVMGKEIKFLLHFVKESKQDESGMPNNRFLAERTGGTYSTLKVQPAELEDSGVYFCASSPQRGIAYNEQFFGPGTRLTVL.

This chain links TRBV7-2 with TRBJ1-2, with TRBD1 matching over 8 bases. In germline, CDR1 is SGHTA, CDR2 FQGNSA. V gave up 4 bases and J gave up 6 bases; unmatched junction bases: 10. The CDR3 consists of 15 residues. The CDR3 loop reads CASSSRDRLSHGYTF. CDR3 sequence (DNA): TGTGCCAGCAGCTCCCGGGACAGGTTAAGCCATGGCTACACCTTC.

The chain couples TRBV24-1 to TRBJ2-2; 11 bases fit TRBD2. The germline gives CDR1 KGHDR, CDR2 SFDVKD. The CDR3 consists of 18 residues. J lost 2 bases, V lost 3 bases, and 7 bases had no gene match. The CDR3 coding sequence is TGTGCCACCAGTGATCCCTCCGGGACTAGCGGAAACACCGGGGAGCTGTTTTTT. This sequence encodes CATSDPSGTSGNTGELFF.

For this clone: The sample has other DNA sequences that encode this CDR3 too. V is TRBV18 and J is TRBJ1-2; 8 bases line up with TRBD1. The V gene's germline CDR1 is KGHSH and CDR2 LQKENI. V lost 2 bases, J lost 5 bases, and 1 base stayed unmatched. This CDR3 has 13 residues. As DNA, the CDR3 is TGTGCCAGCTCACCAGACAGGGGTTATGGCTACACCTTC. Its translation: CASSPDRGYGYTF.